This TCR beta chain originates from a study of cytomegalovirus exposure and HLA in healthy donors. Germline loops: CDR1 LNHDA, CDR2 SQIVND (reference sequence). This CDR3 region has 15 residues. Losses at the gene ends were 5 bases for V and 4 bases for J; bases not matched to a gene: 7. The PCR employed 60 Vbeta primers together with 13 Jbeta primers. Profiled with immunoSEQ multiplex PCR; TCRdb holds only in-frame clones, not every one. The sample records 55,000 to 65,000 clones, around 82% being singletons. The sequence was collected from a male donor in good health and CMV-seronegative. The material sequenced was PBMCs. The chain uses TRBV19 and TRBJ1-4; 7 bases fit TRBD1. CDR3 protein: CASSPGTVLNEKLFF. The CDR3 coding sequence is TGTGCCAGTAGTCCCGGGACAGTTCTTAATGAAAAACTGTTTTTT.